The 20 T cell receptor beta chains below come from one sample, sequenced in a study of regulatory T cells in long-lasting Graves disease. The authors built TCR beta libraries using iRepertoire HTBI primers and Arm-PCR of CDR3 regions. TCRdb processed the multiplex PCR reads anew with MiXCR; each CDR3 protein has one entry. Of 530,000 or so distinct CDR3 sequences detected, 13% appear once; the ten largest clones hold more than 8.5%. As to time point: newly diagnosed GD, antithyroid drugs for less than 3 months. Preparation of the TCR library used RNA extracted from PBMCs. The same sample was also used in a study of T cells in Graves' hyperthyroidism and ophthalmopathy.

Material: peripheral blood mononuclear cells (PBMCs), obtained at new diagnosis, from a patient treated with antithyroid drugs. Receptors were obtained from a man aged 25 to 45 with Graves disease.

This clonotype was counted at least ten times. The chain combines TRBV11-2 with TRBJ2-7; 11 nucleotides align to TRBD2. This CDR3 contains 15 residues. J gave up 1 base and V 2 bases, and 1 base lay outside the gene matches. Germline V CDR1 and CDR2: SGHAT, FQNNGV. The CDR3 region has the DNA TGTGCCAGCAGCTTACTAGCGGGAGGTTCCTACGAGCAGTACTTC. It specifies CASSLLAGGSYEQYF.

This clonotype was picked up many times. V and J are TRBV7-2 and TRBJ2-7, with 7 bases matching TRBD1. The CDR3 loop spans 15 amino acids. The V and J ends lost 5 bases and 0 bases, in that order; junction bases with no gene match: 7. Germline loops: CDR1 SGHTA, CDR2 FQGNSA. CDR3 nucleotide sequence: TGTGCCAGCAGCAACCGGGACAGCCTCTCCTACGAGCAGTACTTC. Its protein is CASSNRDSLSYEQYF.

This chain connects TRBV20-1 to TRBJ2-1, with D perhaps matching TRBD1 or TRBD2 (5 bases each). Germline V lookup: CDR1 DFQATT, CDR2 SNEGSKA (reference sequence). V was clipped by 4 bases and J by 15 bases, with 19 bases between them. The CDR3 runs 12 residues. CDR3 nucleotides: TGCAGTGCTACACTCTACCGGGACGAGGCGTTCTTC. It encodes CSATLYRDEAFF.

This clonotype was detected many times. This chain joins TRBV6-1 and TRBJ2-7; 8 bases are shared with TRBD2. CDR1 and CDR2 (germline): MNHNS, SASEGT. This CDR3 is 13 amino acids long. Losses at the gene ends were 6 bases for V and 6 bases for J; bases not matched to a gene: 7. The CDR3 is CASSSGTRREQYF. CDR3 coding DNA: TGTGCCAGCAGCTCCGGGACTAGACGCGAGCAGTACTTC.

In its sample, this clonotype was seen many times. V gene TRBV7-8 combines with J gene TRBJ1-6; TRBD1 agrees at 7 bases. Germline lookup yields CDR1 SGHVS and CDR2 FQNEAQ. This CDR3 region has 15 residues. Trimming removed 5 bases from V and 10 bases from J; junction bases left unmatched: 11. The DNA of the CDR3 is TGTGCCAGCAGCCCAATAACAGGGGCTATGTCACCCCTCCACTTT. It yields the protein CASSPITGAMSPLHF.

This clonotype was picked up many times. The chain has TRBV6-1 and TRBJ1-1; tentatively, D is TRBD1 (6 bases). The germline gives CDR1 MNHNS, CDR2 SASEGT. V lost 6 bases to trimming and J lost 1 base, with 9 bases between them. The CDR3 is made up of 13 amino acids. The CDR3 DNA reads TGTGCCAGCAGCGGCAGGGGGAACACTGAAGCTTTCTTT. Residues: CASSGRGNTEAFF.

This clonotype was recorded at least ten times. The chain links TRBV11-2 to TRBJ2-1, with D maybe TRBD2 (6 bases). The CDR3 contains 15 residues. V was shortened by 0 bases and J by 6 bases, with 12 bases between the two germline ends. Germline loops: CDR1 SGHAT, CDR2 FQNNGV. For the CDR3, the DNA is TGTGCCAGCAGCTTAGAATGGGACTGGATCAATGAGCAGTTCTTC. Translated, it gives CASSLEWDWINEQFF.

This clonotype was counted many times. V gene TRBV7-6 combines with J gene TRBJ2-7; D is perhaps TRBD2 (7 bases). CDR1 SGHVS and CDR2 FNYEAQ come from the germline V gene. The CDR3 extends over 14 amino acids. The V end lost 5 bases, the J end lost 3 bases, and 14 bases lay between the germline ends. CDR3 sequence: CASSPEGGGYEQYF. CDR3 coding DNA: TGTGCCAGCAGCCCCGAGGGGGGGGGCTACGAGCAGTACTTC.

This clonotype was detected ten times or more. The DNA of the CDR3 is TGTGCCAGCAGACCCCTTGACACTGAAGCTTTCTTT. Amino acids: CASRPLDTEAFF. V gene TRBV11-2 combines with J gene TRBJ1-1; D is unresolved. Germline CDR1 SGHAT, CDR2 FQNNGV. V was clipped by 6 bases and J by 3 bases, with 8 bases between them. The CDR3 totals 12 residues. The full variable domain, completed using reference TRBV11-2 and TRBJ1-1, is EAGVAQSPRYKIIEKRQSVAFWCNPISGHATLYWYQQILGQGPKLLIQFQNNGVVDDSQLPKDRFSAERLKGVDSTLKIQPAKLEDSAVYLCASRPLDTEAFFGQGTRLTVV.

This clonotype occurred many times. The rearrangement uses TRBV12-3 or TRBV12-4 and TRBJ1-5; maybe TRBD1 (6 bases). The V end was cut by 7 bases, the J end by 3 bases, with 13 bases between. The CDR3 loop spans 14 amino acids. The DNA of the CDR3 is TGTGCCAGCACCTCGGACAGCCTCAATCAGCCCCAGCATTTT. It yields the protein CASTSDSLNQPQHF.

This rearrangement joins TRBV19 to TRBJ2-1; a weak D match, TRBD1 (6 bases). The CDR3 length is 12 residues. Trimming shortened V by 5 bases and J by 10 bases, and 12 bases separated the two germline ends. The germline gives CDR1 LNHDA, CDR2 SQIVND (reference sequence). The CDR3, as DNA: TGTGCCAGTAGTTTACAGGGAACCGAGCAGTTCTTC. Protein sequence: CASSLQGTEQFF.

This clonotype was seen repeatedly, ten times or more. The chain employs TRBV19 and TRBJ1-1; D not resolved. Trimming pared 5 bases from V and 3 bases from J, leaving 16 bases between. In germline, CDR1 is LNHDA, CDR2 SQIVND (reference sequence). The length of the CDR3 is 15 residues. The chain's CDR3 is CASSANQAKYTEAFF. CDR3 coding DNA: TGTGCCAGTAGTGCCAACCAAGCGAAATACACTGAAGCTTTCTTT.

Ten or more counts support this clonotype. The chain uses TRBV5-1 and TRBJ2-2; no definite D call. Germline assignment: CDR1 SGHRS and CDR2 YFSETQ. This CDR3 spans 15 amino acids. Trimming took 7 bases from V and 5 from J, leaving 18 bases between them. The chain's CDR3 is CASRPRGVSTGELFF. CDR3 sequence (DNA): TGCGCCAGCCGGCCCCGTGGGGTTTCAACCGGGGAGCTGTTTTTT.

This clonotype was seen a handful of times. J is TRBJ2-7 and V is TRBV20-1; no definite D call. The V end lost 3 bases, the J end lost 0 bases, and 6 bases lay between the germline ends. The germline V gene has CDR1 DFQATT and CDR2 SNEGSKA (reference sequence). This CDR3 comprises 12 residues. CDR3 nucleotides: TGCAGTGCTAGGGCGTTCTCCTACGAGCAGTACTTC. Translation gives CSARAFSYEQYF.

This clonotype occurred many times. The chain has TRBV7-3 and TRBJ2-7; D possibly corresponds to TRBD2 (6 bases). Germline lookup yields CDR1 SGHTA and CDR2 FQGTGA. Trimming left V 4 bases short and J 1 base short, with 17 bases between. This CDR3 has 16 amino acids. In DNA form, the CDR3 reads TGTGCCAGCAGCTCTAGGACGGGAGAGGTGTCCTACGAGCAGTACTTC. Amino acid sequence: CASSSRTGEVSYEQYF. Full variable domain (rest looked up from reference TRBV7-3 and TRBJ2-7): GAGVSQTPSNKVTEKGKYVELRCDPISGHTALYWYRQSLGQGPEFLIYFQGTGAADDSGLPNDRFFAVRPEGSVSTLKIQRTERGDSAVYLCASSSRTGEVSYEQYFGPGTRLTVT.

This clonotype was seen only a few times. The chain combines TRBV29-1 with TRBJ1-3; 7 bases agree with TRBD1. V lost 7 bases, J lost 12 bases, and 12 bases stayed unmatched. The CDR3 spans 12 residues. Germline CDR1 is SQVTM and CDR2 is ANQGSEA. The CDR3 reads CSGRDSPGDIYF. The DNA for the CDR3 is TGCAGCGGACGGGACAGCCCTGGGGACATATATTTT.

The chain employs TRBV27 and TRBJ1-4; D remains unclear. The germline V gene has CDR1 MNHEY and CDR2 SMNVEV (reference sequence). V dropped 4 bases and J dropped 1 base, with 7 bases sitting between them. The CDR3 loop spans 14 amino acids. The CDR3 DNA reads as TGTGCCAGCAGTTCCCCCCTAACTAATGAAAAACTGTTTTTT. Translation: CASSSPLTNEKLFF.

This clonotype was seen ten or more times. The V call is TRBV5-1, the J call TRBJ1-2; D uncertain. Germline-derived CDR1 and CDR2 are SGHRS and YFSETQ. Trimming pared 0 bases from V and 4 bases from J, leaving 10 bases between. The CDR3 loop spans 14 amino acids. The CDR3 is CASSLGPDAYGYTF. The CDR3 DNA follows: TGCGCCAGCAGCTTGGGGCCCGACGCCTATGGCTACACCTTC.

This clonotype was counted ten times or more. The chain has TRBV29-1 and TRBJ1-2; D ambiguous. Germline CDR1 SQVTM, CDR2 ANQGSEA. CDR3 size: 15 residues. V lost 1 base and J lost 0, with 12 bases in between. The CDR3 sequence: CSVEGFKDPNYGYTF. The CDR3 bases are TGCAGCGTTGAAGGATTTAAGGACCCTAACTATGGCTACACCTTC.

In its sample, this clonotype was seen a few times. V is TRBV19 and J is TRBJ1-1; D is perhaps TRBD1 (6 bases). The CDR3 is made up of 14 amino acids. Per germline, CDR1 LNHDA and CDR2 SQIVND (reference sequence). Trimming left V 6 bases short and J 0 bases short, with 11 bases between. CDR3 amino acids: CASSRDTMNTEAFF. CDR3 in DNA: TGTGCCAGTAGCAGGGACACAATGAACACTGAAGCTTTCTTT.